These 12 T cell receptor beta chains came from one sample sequenced in a study of blood T cell repertoires in COVID-19. TCRdb's copy holds only in-frame clones and misses some; the assay was immunoSEQ multiplex PCR. The data hold around 140,000 clones, with roughly nine tenths observed a single time. Sample: peripheral blood. The receptor source for this set is a man younger than 35 with COVID-19, enrolled during active disease.

J is TRBJ1-1 and V is TRBV30, with D possibly being TRBD1 (6 bases). Germline values: CDR1 GTSNPN, CDR2 SVGIG (reference sequence). The V gene lost 0 bases and the J gene lost 4 bases, with 15 bases spanning the gap. CDR3 size: 15 residues. The chain's CDR3 is CAWSVLGQGGTEAFF. CDR3 in DNA: TGTGCCTGGAGTGTACTAGGGCAAGGGGGCACTGAAGCTTTCTTT.

The chain has TRBV5-1 and TRBJ2-7; D call uncertain. V lost 0 bases, J lost 6 bases, and 10 bases lay in between. Per the germline V gene, CDR1 is SGHRS and CDR2 is YFSETQ. The CDR3 runs 13 residues. CDR3: CASSLEPRVEQYF. The CDR3, as DNA: TGCGCCAGCAGCTTGGAGCCTCGTGTCGAGCAGTACTTC.

This chain connects TRBV5-1 to TRBJ1-1, with 7 bases matching TRBD1. Germline V gene lookup returns CDR1 SGHRS and CDR2 YFSETQ. J was trimmed by 1 base and V by 4 bases; bases with no gene match: 4. The CDR3 runs 14 residues. DNA of the CDR3: TGCGCCAGCAGCAAAAACAGGGGGAACACTGAAGCTTTCTTT. Translation gives CASSKNRGNTEAFF.

In nucleotides, the CDR3 is TGCGCCAGCAGCTTGGCCGCTAGCGGGAGGGCCGGGGAGCTGTTTTTT. Translating gives CASSLAASGRAGELFF. The V call is TRBV5-1, the J call TRBJ2-2; TRBD2 matches 12 bases. The CDR3 contains 16 residues. The germline V gene has CDR1 SGHRS and CDR2 YFSETQ. V was clipped by 0 bases and J by 6 bases; unmatched bases: 3.

CDR3 sequence: CASSEGNRGNFYEQYF. The CDR3 DNA sequence: TGCGCCAGCAGCGAGGGGAACAGGGGGAATTTCTACGAGCAGTACTTC. V gene TRBV5-1 combines with J gene TRBJ2-7; 8 nucleotides align to TRBD1. The germline V gene has CDR1 SGHRS and CDR2 YFSETQ. Trimming at V came to 4 bases and at J to 3 bases, leaving 12 bases not matched to a gene. The CDR3 loop spans 16 amino acids.

This chain links TRBV23-1 with TRBJ2-6, with 9 bases matching TRBD1. TRBV23-1 is an ORF; its function is uncertain. The CDR3 contains 22 residues. The J segment lost 0 bases and the V segment lost 4 bases, leaving 19 bases of the junction unmatched. The CDR3 coding sequence is TGCGCCAGCAGTCGCTCCTGGGGGACAGGGATTATACTCCCCTCTGGGGCCAACGTCCTGACTTTC. Protein product: CASSRSWGTGIILPSGANVLTF.

The gene calls are TRBV23-1 and TRBJ1-1; D possibly corresponds to TRBD1 (5 bases). TRBV23-1 carries the ORF label, with uncertain function. V was clipped by 2 bases and J by 11 bases, with 27 bases between them. The CDR3 runs 17 residues. In DNA form, the CDR3 reads TGCGCCAGCAGTCAAGTCGAACTCCGGACCGGGGGTTTGATGGCTTTCTTT. Protein product: CASSQVELRTGGLMAFF.

The V and J genes are TRBV3-1 (or the pseudogene TRBV3-2) and TRBJ2-5; 8 bases line up with TRBD2. Germline trimming cut 4 bases from V and 5 bases from J; bases unmatched to any gene: 18. Germline lookup yields CDR1 LGHDT and CDR2 YNNKEL (reference sequence). The CDR3 has 18 amino acids. The CDR3 nucleotides read TGTGCCAGCAGCCCGAGGAGCGGGAGTCCCGCTTGGAAGGAGACCCAGTACTTC. This gives the protein CASSPRSGSPAWKETQYF.

The chain links TRBV19 to TRBJ1-5; maybe TRBD1 (6 bases). Trimming left V 6 bases short and J 2 bases short, with 14 bases between. This CDR3 region has 15 residues. The V gene's germline CDR1 is LNHDA and CDR2 SQIVND (reference sequence). The CDR3 here is CASSLGAGGNQPQHF. The CDR3 DNA is TGTGCCAGTAGCCTGGGGGCTGGAGGCAATCAGCCCCAGCATTTT.

This rearrangement joins TRBV19 to TRBJ1-4; 8 nucleotides match TRBD1. The V gene's germline CDR1 is LNHDA and CDR2 SQIVND (reference sequence). This CDR3 has 16 residues. Germline trimming cut 6 bases from V and 1 base from J; bases unmatched to any gene: 7. The CDR3 DNA follows: TGTGCCAGTAGCTTACCCGACAGGGGAACTAATGAAAAACTGTTTTTT. The encoded protein is CASSLPDRGTNEKLFF.

The J gene is TRBJ2-4, the V gene TRBV6-2 or TRBV6-3, with D possibly TRBD2 on 6 matching bases. Deletions cut 0 bases from V and 4 bases from J, with 22 bases between. The CDR3 totals 19 residues. Germline V gives CDR1 MNHEY, CDR2 SVGEGT. The CDR3 sequence is CASSYSRARRGDAKNIQYF. The CDR3 DNA sequence: TGTGCCAGCAGTTACTCGAGGGCGCGGCGGGGTGATGCAAAAAACATTCAGTACTTC.

The CDR3 bases are TGTGCCAGCAGTCCTCGCCCCGGACAGGGGGCATGGGAGACCCAGTACTTC. This codes for CASSPRPGQGAWETQYF. The V gene is TRBV28, the J gene TRBJ2-5, with TRBD1 matching 11 bases. V gave up 5 bases and J gave up 5 bases; unmatched junction bases: 13. From germline, CDR1 is MDHEN and CDR2 SYDVKM. The CDR3 totals 17 residues.